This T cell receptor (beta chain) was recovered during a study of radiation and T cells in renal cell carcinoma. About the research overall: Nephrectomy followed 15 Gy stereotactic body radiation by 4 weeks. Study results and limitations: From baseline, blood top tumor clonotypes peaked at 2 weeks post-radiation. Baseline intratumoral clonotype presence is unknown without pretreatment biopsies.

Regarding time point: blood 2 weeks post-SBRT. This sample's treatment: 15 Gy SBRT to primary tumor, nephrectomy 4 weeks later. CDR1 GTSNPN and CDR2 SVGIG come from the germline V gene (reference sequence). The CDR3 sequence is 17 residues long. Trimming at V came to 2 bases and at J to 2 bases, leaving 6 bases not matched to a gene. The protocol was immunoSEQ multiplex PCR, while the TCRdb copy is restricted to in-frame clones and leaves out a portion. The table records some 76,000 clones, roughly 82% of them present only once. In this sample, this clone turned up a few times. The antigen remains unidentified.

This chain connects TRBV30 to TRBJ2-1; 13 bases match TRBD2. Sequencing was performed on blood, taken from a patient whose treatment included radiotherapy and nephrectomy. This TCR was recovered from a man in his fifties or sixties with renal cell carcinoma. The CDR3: CAWSPRLAGGPYNEQFF. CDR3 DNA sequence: TGTGCCTGGAGTCCAAGACTAGCGGGAGGCCCCTACAATGAGCAGTTCTTC.